The 16 T cell receptor beta chains reported below all come from one sample, sequenced in a study of T cell repertoires in cytomegalovirus infection. The antigens of these receptors remain unknown. TCRdb fed the reads into MiXCR, producing one record per CDR3 protein. The sample holds about 920,000 distinct CDR3 sequences; roughly 30% are singletons and the top ten take around 15%. The source was cultured CD8+ T cells from PBMCs, collected from culture after CMV antigen stimulation. The receptor source for this set is a human donor in good health (CMV status not recorded). Some clones in this sample may be carry-over from other donors' samples.

The chain uses TRBV5-1 and TRBJ2-2; 9 bases line up with TRBD2. V shed 3 bases and J 4 bases; nucleotides not matched to a gene: 10. CDR3 length: 17 amino acids. Germline CDR1 reads SGHRS; CDR2 reads YFSETQ. This CDR3 reads CASSSAGAGGLTGELFF. The CDR3 DNA reads TGCGCCAGCAGCTCAGCCGGAGCGGGGGGCCTCACCGGGGAGCTGTTTTTT.

The CDR3 DNA is TGTGCCATCAGTGAGTACACGACAGGAAGAGGGCAAGAGACCCAGTACTTC. Residues: CAISEYTTGRGQETQYF. The V call is TRBV10-3, the J call TRBJ2-5, with TRBD1 as a possible D gene (6 bases). V lost 1 base and J lost 2, with 17 bases in between. The length of the CDR3 is 17 residues. CDR1 ENHRY and CDR2 SYGVKD come from the germline V gene.

CDR3 bases: TGTGCCAGCAGTTTAGTCAGCGTTAACTATGGCTACACCTTC. Amino acids: CASSLVSVNYGYTF. The V gene is TRBV12-3 or TRBV12-4, the J gene TRBJ1-2, with unresolved D. The CDR3 sequence is 14 residues long. Trimming shortened V by 1 base and J by 1 base, and 7 bases separated the two germline ends.

This chain connects TRBV19 to TRBJ2-1; the D gene is possibly TRBD1 (5 bases). Germline CDR1 reads LNHDA; CDR2 reads SQIVND (reference sequence). V was trimmed by 7 bases and J by 3 bases, leaving 10 bases between them. The CDR3 runs to 13 residues. This CDR3 reads CASTTGFYNEQFF. In DNA form, the CDR3 reads TGTGCCAGTACCACAGGATTCTACAATGAGCAGTTCTTC. Filled out from reference TRBV19 and TRBJ2-1, the complete variable domain reads DGGITQSPKYLFRKEGQNVTLSCEQNLNHDAMYWYRQDPGQGLRLIYYSQIVNDFQKGDIAEGYSVSREKKESFPLTVTSAQKNPTAFYLCASTTGFYNEQFFGPGTRLTVL.

This clonotype was found a few times. V is TRBV12-3 or TRBV12-4 and J is TRBJ1-1; the D is unclear. V lost 3 bases and J lost 5, with 13 bases in between. This CDR3 region has 14 residues. CDR3 residues: CASSFFAGWTEAFF. The CDR3 DNA reads TGTGCCAGCAGTTTTTTCGCCGGATGGACTGAAGCTTTCTTT.

This clonotype was observed a few times. This chain links TRBV18 with TRBJ2-5; TRBD1 might be the D (6 bases). This CDR3 is built from 16 residues. CDR1 is KGHSH and CDR2 is LQKENI in the germline V gene. V was trimmed by 6 bases and J by 0 bases, leaving 17 bases between them. CDR3 nucleotide sequence: TGTGCCAGCTCTCCGTCGGACAGAGAGTACCAAGAGACCCAGTACTTC. Translation gives CASSPSDREYQETQYF.

A few counts support this clonotype. The V and J genes are TRBV7-3 and TRBJ2-3; no firm D call. Germline loops: CDR1 SGHTA, CDR2 FQGTGA. V lost 6 bases, J lost 2 bases, and 15 bases lay in between. CDR3 length equals 15 residues. CDR3 nucleotides: TGTGCCAGCAGTCCTTCCCCCCCTCCCACAGATACGCAGTATTTT. This encodes CASSPSPPPTDTQYF.

The chain uses TRBV6-5 and TRBJ2-1, with 10 bases aligning to TRBD1. The V segment lost 0 bases and the J segment 4 bases; nucleotides outside the gene matches: 3. CDR1 is MNHEY, CDR2 SVGAGI, per germline. CDR3 length: 16 residues. The CDR3 DNA follows: TGTGCCAGCAGTTACTCGGCGGGACAGGGGTACAATGAGCAGTTCTTC. Its protein product is CASSYSAGQGYNEQFF.

V and J are TRBV6-2 or TRBV6-3 and TRBJ1-6; the D is unclear. The V end was cut by 4 bases, the J end by 8 bases, with 12 bases between. The germline CDR1 and CDR2 sequences are MNHEY and SVGEGT. This CDR3 is 14 amino acids long. The CDR3: CASSLSLIDSPLHF. The DNA for the CDR3 is TGTGCCAGCAGTTTGAGTTTGATCGATTCACCCCTCCACTTT.

The V and J genes are TRBV29-1 and TRBJ2-2; 11 bases are shared with TRBD1. This CDR3 is 16 amino acids long. CDR1 and CDR2 (germline): SQVTM, ANQGSEA. V lost 2 bases and J lost 6; bases outside the gene matches: 8. The CDR3 region is CSVETGTGGLAGELFF. The CDR3 DNA reads as TGCAGCGTTGAAACGGGGACAGGGGGTTTGGCCGGGGAGCTGTTTTTT.

This clonotype occurred a few times. The V and J genes are TRBV4-1 and TRBJ2-7; the D gene is possibly TRBD1 (5 bases). V lost 0 bases and J lost 3, with 12 bases in between. CDR3 length equals 15 residues. The V gene's germline CDR1 is MGHRA and CDR2 YSYEKL. The chain's CDR3 is CASSQDPRQGYEQYF. CDR3 sequence (DNA): TGCGCCAGCAGCCAAGATCCAAGGCAGGGCTACGAGCAGTACTTC.

The table lists this clonotype with many counts. V gene TRBV7-8 combines with J gene TRBJ2-5; D is perhaps TRBD1 (5 bases). The CDR3 is made up of 15 amino acids. The V end was cut by 4 bases, the J end by 1 base, with 13 bases between. Germline V gives CDR1 SGHVS, CDR2 FQNEAQ. The CDR3 region is CASSSLGAVQETQYF. The CDR3 nucleotides are TGTGCCAGCAGCTCCCTTGGGGCGGTCCAAGAGACCCAGTACTTC.

The chain uses TRBV6-2 or TRBV6-3 and TRBJ2-3; D unclear. The V end was cut by 0 bases, the J end by 2 bases, with 6 bases between. CDR3 size: 14 residues. Per germline, CDR1 MNHEY and CDR2 SVGEGT. Written as DNA, the CDR3 is TGTGCCAGCAGTTACTCTCCTTACACAGATACGCAGTATTTT. It yields the protein CASSYSPYTDTQYF.

This chain connects TRBV12-3 or TRBV12-4 to TRBJ1-1; TRBD1 matches at 11 bases. V lost 4 bases, J lost 4 bases, and 8 bases stayed unmatched. CDR3 length: 16 residues. In nucleotides, the CDR3 is TGTGCCAGCAGTTCAGGACAGGGGGCGCGCGGCACTGAAGCTTTCTTT. Its translation is CASSSGQGARGTEAFF.

This clonotype was counted at least ten times. The V call is TRBV6-2 or TRBV6-3, the J call TRBJ1-1; D is ambiguous. Germline assignment: CDR1 MNHEY and CDR2 SVGEGT. V was pared by 8 bases and J by 0 bases, with 10 bases between. The CDR3 sequence is 13 residues long. The CDR3 reads CASDGGLNTEAFF. CDR3 DNA sequence: TGTGCCAGCGACGGAGGACTGAACACTGAAGCTTTCTTT.

The genes are TRBV12-3 or TRBV12-4 and TRBJ2-1; D call uncertain. CDR3 length: 15 residues. The V gene lost 3 bases and the J gene lost 5 bases, with 14 bases spanning the gap. CDR3 in amino acids: CASSLRPTPNNEQFF. The CDR3 DNA sequence: TGTGCCAGCAGTTTGCGGCCTACACCTAACAATGAGCAGTTCTTC.